This T cell receptor (beta chain) was sequenced during a study of blood T cell repertoires in COVID-19. About the research overall: COVID-19 samples, acute and convalescent, were from the United States, Italy and Spain. T cells, B-cell-depleted T cells, or PBMCs supplied cDNA or gDNA.

The CDR3 covers 14 residues. V was pared by 4 bases and J by 1 base, with 11 bases between. CDR1 SGDLS and CDR2 YYNGEE come from the germline V gene. Seattle patients were enrolled while actively infected and followed longitudinally. Per the authors' pipeline: Counts of nucleated cells, estimated from reference gene primer amplification, were obtained. Assay: immunoSEQ multiplex PCR; the TCRdb copy retains only in-frame clones and omits some. The DNA gave D and trimming, while V, J and clone size come from that table. The sample includes about 170,000 clones, around 85% of them seen just once. Specimen: peripheral blood. The receptor comes from a man aged 80 or over with COVID-19, enrolled during active disease. The chain employs TRBV9 and TRBJ1-1, with D possibly matching TRBD1 (6 bases). CDR3 residues: CASSPGQRNTEAFF. The CDR3 DNA sequence: TGTGCCAGCAGCCCTGGACAGAGGAACACTGAAGCTTTCTTT.